This TCR beta chain was profiled in a study of T-cell reconstitution after alpha-beta-depleted transplantation in children. A library of TCRbeta sequences, prepared with unique molecular identifiers, was generated. Each CDR3 protein is one row after TCRdb ran MiXCR on the PCR reads. The table lists hundreds of thousands of distinct CDR3 sequences, about 11% of them singletons, with around 2.8% in the top ten. Specimen: PBMCs from the stem cell graft donor, collected from the stem cell graft. The clonotype was recovered from a human donor who donated a stem cell graft to a child with acute lymphoblastic leukemia.

Here the CDR3 reads CASSLLAGGGYNEQFF. CDR3 bases: TGTGCCAGCAGCTTACTAGCGGGGGGGGGATACAATGAGCAGTTCTTC. The V call is TRBV7-8, the J call TRBJ2-1; 12 bases match TRBD2. Germline values: CDR1 SGHVS, CDR2 FQNEAQ. The V and J ends lost 2 bases and 4 bases, in that order; junction bases with no gene match: 3. The CDR3 spans 16 residues.